A single sample is the source of the 22 T cell receptor beta chains below, sequenced in a study of T cells in Graves' hyperthyroidism and ophthalmopathy. What was amplified from RNA transcripts were TCR beta CDR3 regions. HTBI primers were employed in a first-round RT-PCR of the TCR CDR3. TCRdb re-derived calls from the multiplex PCR reads in MiXCR, one entry per CDR3 protein. The sample comprises hundreds of thousands of distinct CDR3 sequences, 13% to 15% of which are singletons, and approximately 20% rests with the top ten. Sequenced input: blood. Every receptor here comes from a woman aged 55-75 years with Graves' ophthalmopathy.

This clonotype was picked up many times. The chain couples TRBV5-1 to TRBJ1-2; D is undetermined. CDR3 length equals 14 residues. V lost 3 bases, J lost 6 bases, and 15 bases lay in between. Germline lookup yields CDR1 SGHRS and CDR2 YFSETQ. The CDR3 region is CASSSPGGENGYTF. CDR3 coding DNA: TGCGCCAGCAGCTCGCCCGGTGGGGAGAATGGCTACACCTTC.

This clonotype was counted many times. V and J are TRBV28 and TRBJ1-1; D ambiguous. Germline CDR1 and CDR2: MDHEN and SYDVKM. V was clipped by 2 bases and J by 1 base, with 8 bases between them. This CDR3 has 14 residues. The DNA of the CDR3 is TGTGCCAGCAGTTTAACTTTGGGGAACACTGAAGCTTTCTTT. Encoded protein: CASSLTLGNTEAFF.

This clonotype showed up many times. The chain combines TRBV11-2 with TRBJ2-3; weak D call: TRBD1 (6 bases). There are 14 residues in the CDR3. Germline values: CDR1 SGHAT, CDR2 FQNNGV. Trimming took off 1 base at V and 3 bases at J, with 8 bases between the two ends. CDR3 region: CASSLVRGTDTQYF. The CDR3 coding sequence is TGTGCCAGCAGCTTAGTTAGGGGGACAGATACGCAGTATTTT.

In this sample, this clonotype turned up many times. The chain employs TRBV18 and TRBJ1-1, with 7 bases that match TRBD1. Germline CDR1 and CDR2: KGHSH and LQKENI. The length of the CDR3 is 13 residues. The ends lost 6 bases at V and 3 bases at J; junction bases unmatched: 4. The CDR3 DNA reads TGTGCCAGCTCCCTTGGACAGGACACTGAAGCTTTCTTT. This sequence encodes CASSLGQDTEAFF.

CDR3 protein: CASSPLAGVSSYNEQFF. In DNA, the CDR3 is TGTGCCAGCAGTCCCCTAGCGGGAGTTTCCTCCTACAATGAGCAGTTCTTC. This rearrangement joins TRBV6-1 to TRBJ2-1, with 10 bases fitting TRBD2. The V segment lost 5 bases and the J segment 0 bases; nucleotides outside the gene matches: 7. Germline CDR1 is MNHNS and CDR2 is SASEGT. This CDR3 has 17 amino acids.

This clonotype was recorded many times. The chain joins TRBV3-1 to TRBJ2-1; TRBD2 matches 11 bases. The CDR3 runs 21 residues. From germline, CDR1 is LGHDT and CDR2 YNNKEL (reference sequence). J was trimmed by 3 bases and V by 0 bases; bases with no gene match: 16. As DNA, the CDR3 is TGTGCCAGCAGCCAAGAATGGGGAACAGATAGTCTAGCGGGAGGCTACAATGAGCAGTTCTTC. Protein sequence: CASSQEWGTDSLAGGYNEQFF.

There are many counts of this clonotype. The chain has TRBV30 and TRBJ1-1, with D hard to call. The CDR3 covers 14 residues. The V end lost 2 bases, the J end lost 0 bases, and 10 bases lay between the germline ends. Germline V gene lookup returns CDR1 GTSNPN and CDR2 SVGIG (reference sequence). The CDR3 loop reads CAWSLLGLNTEAFF. DNA for the CDR3: TGTGCCTGGAGTCTCCTCGGGCTGAACACTGAAGCTTTCTTT.

This chain joins TRBV6-1 and TRBJ2-7; weak D call: TRBD1 (6 bases). The CDR3 totals 14 residues. V shed 6 bases and J shed 5 bases, with 17 bases lying between them. Germline V gene lookup returns CDR1 MNHNS and CDR2 SASEGT. In DNA form, the CDR3 reads TGTGCCAGCAGACCGGGACAAATATTCCACGAGCAGTACTTC. This encodes CASRPGQIFHEQYF.

This clonotype was detected ten times or more. This rearrangement joins TRBV7-6 to TRBJ1-1; D is uncertain. CDR3 length equals 22 residues. Trimming took off 6 bases at V and 0 bases at J, with 35 bases between the two ends. CDR1 and CDR2 (germline): SGHVS, FNYEAQ. The CDR3 nucleotides are TGTGCCAGCAGGAGTATAACCGTTAGAGAGCCACCGGAGATTATGATGAACACTGAAGCTTTCTTT. Amino acids: CASRSITVREPPEIMMNTEAFF.

In its sample, this clonotype was seen many times. This chain joins TRBV30 and TRBJ2-7, with D tentatively TRBD2 (6 bases). The length of the CDR3 is 13 residues. Germline V gene data show CDR1 as GTSNPN and CDR2 as SVGIG (reference sequence). Trimming took off 2 bases at V and 0 bases at J, with 8 bases between the two ends. The CDR3 loop reads CAWSFSGSYEQYF. In DNA, the CDR3 is TGTGCCTGGAGTTTTAGCGGCTCCTACGAGCAGTACTTC.

In its sample, this clonotype was seen a few times. The chain has TRBV11-1 and TRBJ2-2; no firm D call. The CDR3 is made up of 13 amino acids. Per the germline V gene, CDR1 is SGHAT and CDR2 is FQDESV (reference sequence). V was shortened by 5 bases and J by 2 bases, with 6 bases between the two germline ends. CDR3: CASSTHNTGELFF. CDR3 DNA sequence: TGTGCCAGCAGCACCCATAACACCGGGGAGCTGTTTTTT.

This chain links TRBV7-8 with TRBJ1-1; TRBD1 agrees at 9 bases. J lost 4 bases, V lost 6 bases, and 6 bases had no gene match. CDR1 and CDR2 (germline): SGHVS, FQNEAQ. This CDR3 is 14 amino acids long. DNA for the CDR3: TGTGCCAGCAGACTGGGACAGGGTGGCACTGAAGCTTTCTTT. Protein sequence: CASRLGQGGTEAFF.

V usage is TRBV27 and J usage is TRBJ1-5; D possibly corresponds to TRBD1 (5 bases). V gave up 5 bases and J gave up 5 bases, with 16 bases separating them. There are 15 residues in the CDR3. CDR1 is MNHEY, CDR2 SMNVEV, per germline (reference sequence). The CDR3 spells CASSPEQVWDQPQHF. The CDR3 DNA reads as TGTGCCAGCAGTCCGGAACAGGTCTGGGATCAGCCCCAGCATTTT.

This clonotype was recorded many times. This rearrangement joins TRBV7-3 to TRBJ2-5, with 14 bases aligning to TRBD2. CDR3 size: 16 residues. The junction had 7 bases not matched to a gene; V was cut back by 5 bases and J by 5 bases. Germline CDR1 reads SGHTA; CDR2 reads FQGTGA. CDR3 residues: CASSQTGLAGVETQYF. DNA for the CDR3: TGTGCCAGCAGCCAAACGGGACTAGCGGGAGTGGAGACCCAGTACTTC.

This clonotype was observed at least ten times. The chain has TRBV3-1 and TRBJ1-6; 9 bases line up with TRBD1. CDR1 is LGHDT, CDR2 YNNKEL, per germline (reference sequence). The CDR3 contains 15 residues. The V and J ends lost 3 bases and 7 bases, in that order; junction bases with no gene match: 4. CDR3 sequence (DNA): TGTGCCAGCAGCCATGGGGACAGGGAGAATTCACCCCTCCACTTT. Protein product: CASSHGDRENSPLHF.

This clonotype occurred a few times. The V and J genes are TRBV6-1 and TRBJ1-1; D might be TRBD1 (6 bases). The CDR3 loop spans 14 amino acids. Trimming removed 6 bases at V and 3 bases at J, with 14 bases between. Germline lookup yields CDR1 MNHNS and CDR2 SASEGT. The CDR3 loop is CASRWTEGDTEAFF. The CDR3 DNA is TGTGCCAGCAGATGGACAGAAGGGGACACTGAAGCTTTCTTT.

As to this clonotype: Possible read error: a much larger clone is one base away. The conserved phenylalanine or tryptophan normally closing the CDR3 is absent here, so this likely arose from a read error. The gene calls are TRBV27 and TRBJ1-6, with D unresolved. CDR1 is MNHEY, CDR2 SMNVEV, per germline (reference sequence). The CDR3 loop spans 13 amino acids. The ends were cut back, 6 bases at V and 7 bases at J, with 10 bases in the middle. Here the CDR3 DNA reads TGTGCCAGCAGCCCGGAGGGAAATTCACCCCTCCACCTT. Encoded protein: CASSPEGNSPLHL.

This clonotype came up a few times. This chain links TRBV20-1 with TRBJ2-5; D gene unclear. The CDR3 has 15 residues. V was pared by 1 base and J by 5 bases, with 17 bases between. Germline lookup yields CDR1 DFQATT and CDR2 SNEGSKA (reference sequence). CDR3 sequence: CSARADWAGSETQYF. The DNA of the CDR3 is TGCAGTGCTAGAGCCGATTGGGCCGGCAGCGAGACCCAGTACTTC.

In this sample, this clonotype turned up many times. The chain combines TRBV2 with TRBJ2-1; D is uncertain. Trimming removed 2 bases at V and 0 bases at J, with 5 bases between. The CDR3 loop spans 14 amino acids. The V gene's germline CDR1 is SNHLY and CDR2 FYNNEI. For the CDR3, the DNA is TGTGCCAGCAGTGAAAAGACCTCCTACAATGAGCAGTTCTTC. Amino acid sequence: CASSEKTSYNEQFF.

This clonotype was seen ten or more times. The chain links TRBV7-9 to TRBJ2-2, with 7 bases that match TRBD1. The trim removed 5 bases at V and 2 bases at J, leaving 11 bases unmatched. Germline CDR1 SEHNR, CDR2 FQNEAQ (reference sequence). The CDR3 runs 17 residues. The DNA of the CDR3 is TGTGCCAGCAGCCAATCCATGGGGACAGCAAACACCGGGGAGCTGTTTTTT. Translated, it gives CASSQSMGTANTGELFF.

The V call is TRBV7-9, the J call TRBJ2-7; a possible D gene is TRBD1 (6 bases). V was clipped by 5 bases and J by 5 bases, with 13 bases between them. Germline assignment: CDR1 SEHNR and CDR2 FQNEAQ (reference sequence). CDR3 size: 13 residues. The CDR3 is CASSLGQRDEQYF. CDR3 nucleotides: TGTGCCAGCAGCCTGGGACAAAGGGACGAGCAGTACTTC.

This clonotype was picked up many times. V and J are TRBV12-3 or TRBV12-4 and TRBJ2-3; 11 nucleotides align to TRBD1. J lost 4 bases, V lost 5 bases, and 5 bases had no gene match. The CDR3 has 15 residues. CDR3 nucleotides: TGTGCCAGCAGTAAGAGGACAGGGGGCTCAGATACGCAGTATTTT. This gives the protein CASSKRTGGSDTQYF.